Each of the 21 T cell receptor beta chains below was sequenced from the same sample in a study of T cells in Graves' hyperthyroidism and ophthalmopathy. It was RNA transcripts that yielded the amplified TCR beta CDR3 regions. Carried out on the TCR CDR3, a first-round RT-PCR used the HTBI primer set. MiXCR was run by TCRdb on the multiplex PCR reads, yielding one entry per CDR3 protein. The sample includes about 59,000 distinct CDR3 sequences, about 50% of them seen just once. The material sequenced was blood. These receptors were collected from a woman aged 55-70 years with Graves' ophthalmopathy.

This chain uses TRBV12-3 or TRBV12-4 with TRBJ1-4; D gene ambiguous. The CDR3 has 15 residues. The germline V and J ends were trimmed by 7 bases and 0 bases, with 12 bases remaining between them. The CDR3 reads CASINPRATNEKLFF. DNA of the CDR3: TGTGCCAGCATTAACCCGAGGGCAACTAATGAAAAACTGTTTTTT.

This chain links TRBV11-1 with TRBJ2-1, with 7 bases that match TRBD1. This CDR3 has 14 amino acids. V shed 8 bases, J shed 8 bases, and the junction held 12 bases outside the gene matches. CDR1 is SGHAT, CDR2 FQDESV, per germline (reference sequence). In nucleotides, the CDR3 is TGTGCCAGCGGCCGGGATAGGGGGCCCGATGAGCAGTTCTTC. Translation gives CASGRDRGPDEQFF.

The chain couples TRBV19 to TRBJ1-2; possible D gene TRBD1, 5 bases. The CDR3 spans 13 residues. Germline lookup yields CDR1 LNHDA and CDR2 SQIVND (reference sequence). V dropped 7 bases and J dropped 5 bases, with 14 bases sitting between them. CDR3 nucleotides: TGTGCCAGTACACCCTTTGGGGGGTATGGCTACACCTTC. This encodes CASTPFGGYGYTF.

To note about this clonotype: Because the CDR3 is missing its conserved closing phenylalanine or tryptophan, this is likely a read error. The DNA is omitted, as the CDR3 cannot be located on it reliably, and the CDR3 follows TCRdb's listing. This chain links TRBV7-9 with TRBJ2-1. Germline values: CDR1 SEHNR, CDR2 FQNEAQ (reference sequence). The CDR3 is 17 amino acids in total, end residues counted. The chain's CDR3 is CASSPRQWGGSYNEQSS.

V and J are TRBV5-1 and TRBJ1-1; possible D gene TRBD1, 5 bases. Trimming stripped 4 bases from V and 7 bases from J, with 32 bases between. The CDR3 has 19 residues. Germline V gene sequence: CDR1 SGHRS, CDR2 YFSETQ. The CDR3 DNA reads as TGCGCCAGCAGCGCGGTCTATAGCGGGGGTTTAACAATGAGCAGTGAAGCTTTCTTT. Translated: CASSAVYSGGLTMSSEAFF.

The chain carries TRBV2 and TRBJ1-5; 9 positions match TRBD1. With V trimmed by 2 bases and J by 2 bases, 7 bases remained unmatched. Germline V gene lookup returns CDR1 SNHLY and CDR2 FYNNEI. This CDR3 contains 17 residues. As DNA, the CDR3 is TGTGCCAGCAGTGAATTGGGACAGGGAGAGCGCAATCAGCCCCAGCATTTT. This codes for CASSELGQGERNQPQHF.

Comments on this clonotype: The conserved phenylalanine or tryptophan is not found at the CDR3 terminus, so this likely reflects a read error. No DNA is shown, since the ends of the CDR3 on it are uncertain; the CDR3 is the one TCRdb lists. The chain recombines TRBV11-2 with TRBJ2-5; TRBD2 is taken as the D call from the table, unchecked against the DNA. Germline V gene data show CDR1 as SGHAT and CDR2 as FQNNGV. The CDR3 length equals 15 residues, ends included. The CDR3 loop reads CASSFDSGSKETQHL.

The V call is TRBV24-1, the J call TRBJ2-3, with 14 positions matching TRBD2. Germline values: CDR1 KGHDR, CDR2 SFDVKD. This CDR3 has 16 amino acids. J gave up 6 bases and V 3 bases, and 4 bases lay outside the gene matches. For the CDR3, the DNA is TGTGCCACCAGTGATCGACTAGCGGGAGGGATGGATACGCAGTATTTT. It is translated as CATSDRLAGGMDTQYF.

Concerning this clonotype: An end of the junction does not agree with germline; a read error may underlie this. This chain uses TRBV6-5 with TRBJ2-7; 10 bases align to TRBD1. This CDR3 contains 15 residues. From germline, CDR1 is MNHEY and CDR2 SVGAGI. CDR3 nucleotides: TGCGTCAGCACTGAGACCGGGACAGGGGCCGGCGAGCAGTACTTC. Its protein is CVSTETGTGAGEQYF.

The chain links TRBV5-1 to TRBJ2-7; D tentatively reads TRBD1 or TRBD2 (5 bases each). Germline V gene lookup returns CDR1 SGHRS and CDR2 YFSETQ. This CDR3 region has 13 residues. Trimming stripped 7 bases from V and 3 bases from J, with 14 bases between. CDR3 region: CASGSGRRYEQYF. CDR3 DNA: TGCGCCAGCGGCTCGGGACGACGCTACGAGCAGTACTTC.

This clonotype was detected ten times or more. The chain is built from TRBV20-1 and TRBJ1-5; D is perhaps TRBD1 (6 bases). Trimming took off 2 bases at V and 7 bases at J, with 15 bases between the two ends. CDR1 DFQATT and CDR2 SNEGSKA come from the germline V gene (reference sequence). The length of the CDR3 is 14 residues. CDR3 DNA: TGCAGTGCTAGATTAGGGGGAGTAGAGCAGCCCCAGCATTTT. It codes for CSARLGGVEQPQHF.

V and J are TRBV6-4 and TRBJ2-1, with TRBD2 matching over 16 bases. Germline values: CDR1 MRHNA, CDR2 SNTAGT. Trimming at V came to 2 bases and at J to 5 bases, leaving 3 bases not matched to a gene. This CDR3 region has 17 residues. CDR3 region: CASSDTGTSGRDNEQFF. CDR3 bases: TGTGCCAGCAGTGACACCGGGACTAGCGGGAGGGACAATGAGCAGTTCTTC.

Points on this clonotype: Its ends do not fully match the called genes, so a read error is possible. The chain carries TRBV5-1 and TRBJ2-7; the match to TRBD1 covers 7 bases. The CDR3 contains 16 residues. The germline gives CDR1 SGHRS, CDR2 YFSETQ. The CDR3 is CASSSSPARGGYKQYF. DNA of the CDR3: TGCGCCAGCAGCTCCTCCCCAGCGAGAGGGGGCTACAAGCAGTACTTC.

This clonotype was detected only once. The chain is built from TRBV4-3 and TRBJ1-2; a weak D match, TRBD1 (6 bases). Germline V gene sequence: CDR1 LGHNA, CDR2 YSLEER. The germline V and J ends were trimmed by 3 bases and 7 bases, with 18 bases remaining between them. The CDR3 totals 15 residues. The CDR3 sequence is CASSQEQGSNGGYTF. For the CDR3, the DNA is TGCGCCAGCAGCCAGGAACAGGGTTCGAATGGTGGCTACACCTTC.

This clonotype turned up a few times. The gene calls are TRBV15 and TRBJ1-2; 10 nucleotides align to TRBD1. The CDR3 length is 17 residues. Germline CDR1 is LNHNV and CDR2 is YYDKDF (reference sequence). With V trimmed by 10 bases and J by 2 bases, 16 bases remained unmatched. The CDR3 here is CASRAGQGEGGNYGYTF. The CDR3, as DNA: TGTGCCAGCCGAGCCGGACAGGGGGAAGGGGGGAACTATGGCTACACCTTC.

This clonotype was counted between two and nine times. V and J are TRBV3-1 and TRBJ2-6, with D possibly matching TRBD1 (6 bases). Per germline, CDR1 LGHDT and CDR2 YNNKEL (reference sequence). V was clipped by 3 bases and J by 1 base, with 10 bases between them. The CDR3 runs to 16 residues. CDR3 residues: CASSHPGVSGANVLTF. DNA for the CDR3: TGTGCCAGCAGCCACCCAGGGGTTTCTGGGGCCAACGTCCTGACTTTC.

Worth noting for this clonotype: The final CDR3 position lacks the conserved phenylalanine or tryptophan, pointing to a likely read error. The chain is built from TRBV2 and TRBJ1-1; tentatively, D is TRBD1 (5 bases). Germline V gene sequence: CDR1 SNHLY, CDR2 FYNNEI. V was trimmed by 5 bases and J by 0 bases, leaving 19 bases between them. The CDR3 consists of 17 residues. The chain's CDR3 is CASSPSAAGRLNTEAFL. The CDR3 DNA follows: TGTGCCAGCAGTCCCTCGGCGGCAGGGCGATTGAACACTGAAGCTTTCTTG.

This clonotype was counted ten times or more. The chain couples TRBV5-1 to TRBJ2-5, with D unresolved. Germline values: CDR1 SGHRS, CDR2 YFSETQ. This CDR3 has 14 residues. V dropped 4 bases and J dropped 1 base, with 11 bases sitting between them. The CDR3 DNA reads TGCGCCAGCAGCCAGGCCCCGTCCCAAGAGACCCAGTACTTC. It specifies CASSQAPSQETQYF.

The chain uses TRBV2 and TRBJ1-6; TRBD1 matches 7 bases. Germline lookup yields CDR1 SNHLY and CDR2 FYNNEI. The ends lost 4 bases at V and 7 bases at J; junction bases unmatched: 4. The CDR3 is 14 amino acids. CDR3 residues: CASSVGTDNSPLHF. CDR3 DNA sequence: TGTGCCAGCAGTGTGGGGACAGACAATTCACCCCTCCACTTT.

This clonotype was seen repeatedly, ten times or more. This chain joins TRBV20-1 and TRBJ2-5, with D perhaps TRBD1 (6 bases). Trimming shortened V by 1 base and J by 5 bases, and 11 bases separated the two germline ends. CDR3 size: 13 residues. Germline CDR1 is DFQATT and CDR2 is SNEGSKA (reference sequence). CDR3 residues: CSARGGQGETQYF. The CDR3 DNA reads TGCAGTGCTAGAGGGGGCCAGGGGGAGACCCAGTACTTC.

This clonotype has at least ten counts. In DNA form, the CDR3 reads TGTGCCAGCAGCCGACTGAACTATGGCTACACCTTC. It encodes CASSRLNYGYTF. The chain couples TRBV3-2 to TRBJ1-2. TRBV3-2 is annotated as a pseudogene. This CDR3 is 12 amino acids long.